This entry concerns a single T cell receptor beta chain. This entry is derived from a study of OX40 agonist ivuxolimab in advanced cancers. The ends were cut back, 7 bases at V and 6 bases at J, with 14 bases in the middle. Germline CDR1 and CDR2: SGHVS and FQNEAQ. The CDR3 extends over 13 amino acids. Measured with immunoSEQ multiplex PCR; TCRdb has only the in-frame clones, and not every one. This table has 50,000 to 65,000 clones, about 90% appearing once. The receptor comes from an adult with an advanced solid tumor such as melanoma, head and neck, liver or kidney cancer. This sample comprised CD4+ or CD8+ T cells sorted from blood, obtained in a trial of the OX40 agonist ivuxolimab. V usage is TRBV7-8 and J usage is TRBJ2-3; D gene unclear. CDR3 in amino acids: CASNAYLWDTQYF. The CDR3 coding sequence is TGTGCCAGCAACGCTTATCTATGGGATACGCAGTATTTT.